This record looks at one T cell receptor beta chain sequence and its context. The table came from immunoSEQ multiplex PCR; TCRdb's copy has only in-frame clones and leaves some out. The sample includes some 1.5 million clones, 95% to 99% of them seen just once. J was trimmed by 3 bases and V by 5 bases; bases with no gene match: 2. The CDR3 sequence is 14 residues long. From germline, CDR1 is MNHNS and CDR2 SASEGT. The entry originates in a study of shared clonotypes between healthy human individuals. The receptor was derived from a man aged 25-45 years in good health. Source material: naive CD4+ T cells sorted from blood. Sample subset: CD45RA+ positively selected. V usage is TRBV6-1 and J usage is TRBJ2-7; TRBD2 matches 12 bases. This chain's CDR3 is CASSRTSGNYEQYF. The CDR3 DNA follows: TGTGCCAGCAGTCGGACTAGCGGGAACTACGAGCAGTACTTC.